The text below deals with one T cell receptor beta chain. As yet, its antigen is unknown. The data derive from a study of Graves' ophthalmopathy and Graves' hyperthyroidism. Study-level results: A model of 13 signatures distinguished ophthalmopathy from stable hyperthyroidism at 85% to 90% sensitivity and 81.08% specificity. The majority of expanded thyroid clonotypes above 0.001 frequency also occurred in blood.

PBMCs had their origin in fresh peripheral blood (approximately 10 ml). The study amplified TCR beta CDR3 regions using RNA transcripts. HTBI primers served in a first-round RT-PCR, which a second-round multiplex PCR followed. A single record per CDR3 protein comes from TCRdb applying MiXCR to the multiplex PCR reads. The sample yields under 200,000 distinct CDR3 sequences, 30% to 45% seen once. CDR3 size: 15 residues. V dropped 2 bases and J dropped 2 bases, with 10 bases sitting between them. CDR1 and CDR2 from the germline V gene are SGHVS and FQNEAQ. The chain is built from TRBV7-8 and TRBJ1-3; D is uncertain. The receptor was isolated from a woman in her thirties or forties with Graves' ophthalmopathy. The sequencing sample was made of peripheral blood. CDR3: CASSLYGSPGNTIYF. In DNA form, the CDR3 reads TGTGCCAGCAGCTTATATGGGTCCCCTGGAAACACCATATATTTT.